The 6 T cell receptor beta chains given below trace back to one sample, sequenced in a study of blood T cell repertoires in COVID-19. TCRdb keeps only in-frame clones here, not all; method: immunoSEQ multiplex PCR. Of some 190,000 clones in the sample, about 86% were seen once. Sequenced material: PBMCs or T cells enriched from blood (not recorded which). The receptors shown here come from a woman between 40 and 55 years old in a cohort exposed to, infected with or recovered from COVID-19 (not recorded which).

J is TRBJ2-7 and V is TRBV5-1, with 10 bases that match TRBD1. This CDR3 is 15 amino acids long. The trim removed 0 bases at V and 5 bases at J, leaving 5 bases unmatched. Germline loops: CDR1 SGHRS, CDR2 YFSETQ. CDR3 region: CASSLADRGLDEQYF. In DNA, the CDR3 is TGCGCCAGCAGCTTGGCTGACAGGGGGCTAGACGAGCAGTACTTC.

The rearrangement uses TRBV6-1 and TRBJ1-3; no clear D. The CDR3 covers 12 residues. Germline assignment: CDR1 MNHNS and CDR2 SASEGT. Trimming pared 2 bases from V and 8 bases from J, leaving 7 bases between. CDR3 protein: CASSERQDTIYF. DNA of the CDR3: TGTGCCAGCAGTGAACGGCAGGACACCATATATTTT.

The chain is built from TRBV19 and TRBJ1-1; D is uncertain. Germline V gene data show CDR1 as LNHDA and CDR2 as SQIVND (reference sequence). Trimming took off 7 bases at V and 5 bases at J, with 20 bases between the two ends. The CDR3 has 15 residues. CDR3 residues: CASILRPGFRTEAFF. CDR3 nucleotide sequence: TGTGCCAGTATTCTAAGGCCGGGGTTTCGGACTGAAGCTTTCTTT. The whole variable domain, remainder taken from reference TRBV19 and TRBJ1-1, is DGGITQSPKYLFRKEGQNVTLSCEQNLNHDAMYWYRQDPGQGLRLIYYSQIVNDFQKGDIAEGYSVSREKKESFPLTVTSAQKNPTAFYLCASILRPGFRTEAFFGQGTRLTVV.

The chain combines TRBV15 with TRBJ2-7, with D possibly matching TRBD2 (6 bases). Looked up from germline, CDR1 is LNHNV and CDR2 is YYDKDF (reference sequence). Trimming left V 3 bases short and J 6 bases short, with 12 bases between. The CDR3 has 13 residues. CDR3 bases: TGTGCCACCAGCAGCCCCAGGACTATCGAGCAGTACTTC. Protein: CATSSPRTIEQYF.

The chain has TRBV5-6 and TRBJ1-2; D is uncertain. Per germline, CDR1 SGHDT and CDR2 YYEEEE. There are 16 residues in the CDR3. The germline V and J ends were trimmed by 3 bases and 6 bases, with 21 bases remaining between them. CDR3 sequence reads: CASSYGVAGPWDGYTF. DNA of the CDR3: TGTGCCAGCAGCTACGGGGTGGCCGGGCCTTGGGATGGCTACACCTTC. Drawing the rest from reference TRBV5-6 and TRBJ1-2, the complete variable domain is DAGVTQSPTHLIKTRGQQVTLRCSPKSGHDTVSWYQQALGQGPQFIFQYYEEEERQRGNFPDRFSGHQFPNYSSELNVNALLLGDSALYLCASSYGVAGPWDGYTFGSGTRLTVV.

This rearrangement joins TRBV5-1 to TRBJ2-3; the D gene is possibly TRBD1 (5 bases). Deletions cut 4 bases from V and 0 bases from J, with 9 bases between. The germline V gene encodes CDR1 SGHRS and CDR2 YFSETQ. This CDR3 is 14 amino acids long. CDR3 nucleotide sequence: TGCGCCAGCAGCCCGTGGACAAGCACAGATACGCAGTATTTT. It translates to CASSPWTSTDTQYF.